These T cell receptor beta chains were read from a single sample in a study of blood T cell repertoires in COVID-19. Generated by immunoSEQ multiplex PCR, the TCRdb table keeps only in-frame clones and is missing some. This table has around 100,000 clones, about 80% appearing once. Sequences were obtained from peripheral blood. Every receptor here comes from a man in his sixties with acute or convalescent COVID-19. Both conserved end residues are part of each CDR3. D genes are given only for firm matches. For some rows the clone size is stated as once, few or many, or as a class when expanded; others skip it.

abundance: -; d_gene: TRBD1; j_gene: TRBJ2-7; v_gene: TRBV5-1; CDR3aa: CASSLAQTGNVDEQYF; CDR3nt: TGCGCCAGCAGCTTGGCCCAGACAGGGAATGTAGACGAGCAGTACTTC
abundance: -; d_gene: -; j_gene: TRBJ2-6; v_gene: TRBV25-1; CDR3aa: CASSELTGGAGANVLTF; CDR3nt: TGTGCCAGCAGTGAACTCACAGGCGGGGCTGGGGCCAACGTCCTGACTTTC
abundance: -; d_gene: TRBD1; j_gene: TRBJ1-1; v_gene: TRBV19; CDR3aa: CASSRKTGGIGNTEAFF; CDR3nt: TGTGCCAGTAGTAGGAAGACAGGGGGCATAGGGAACACTGAAGCTTTCTTT
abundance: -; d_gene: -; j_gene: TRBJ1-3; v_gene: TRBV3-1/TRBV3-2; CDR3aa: CASSRVQGTGNTIYF; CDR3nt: TGTGCCAGCAGCCGCGTGCAGGGTACGGGAAACACCATATATTTT
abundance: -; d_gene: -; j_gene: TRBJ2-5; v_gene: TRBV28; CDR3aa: CASRPTTGQETQYF; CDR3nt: TGTGCCAGCAGACCCACGACAGGACAAGAGACCCAGTACTTC
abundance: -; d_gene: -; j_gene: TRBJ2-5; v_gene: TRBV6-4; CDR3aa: CASSPSQRVTRRETQYF; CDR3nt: TGTGCCAGCAGTCCCTCCCAGCGGGTCACGAGGAGAGAGACCCAGTACTTC
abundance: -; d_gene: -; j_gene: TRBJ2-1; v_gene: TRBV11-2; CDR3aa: CASSLGQNNEQFF; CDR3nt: TGTGCCAGCAGCTTAGGACAGAACAATGAGCAGTTCTTC
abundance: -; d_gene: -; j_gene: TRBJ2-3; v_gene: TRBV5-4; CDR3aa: CASSIPSGRSSTDTQYF; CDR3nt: TGTGCCAGCAGCATACCCTCGGGGAGATCTAGCACAGATACGCAGTATTTT
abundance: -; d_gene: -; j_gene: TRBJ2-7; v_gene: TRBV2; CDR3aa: CASSEPGPYEQYF; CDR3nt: TGTGCCAGCAGTGAACCTGGGCCCTACGAGCAGTACTTC
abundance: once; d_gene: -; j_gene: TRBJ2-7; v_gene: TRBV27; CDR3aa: CASSLSGDEQYF; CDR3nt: TGTGCCAGCAGTTTATCCGGGGACGAGCAGTACTTC
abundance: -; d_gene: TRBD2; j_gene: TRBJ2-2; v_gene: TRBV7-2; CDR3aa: CASSPKRENTGELFF; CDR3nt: TGTGCCAGCAGCCCGAAGCGGGAGAACACCGGGGAGCTGTTTTTT
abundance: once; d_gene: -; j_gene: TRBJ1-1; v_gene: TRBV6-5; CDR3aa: CASSYPAGRAFF; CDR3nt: TGTGCCAGCAGTTACCCGGCAGGGAGGGCTTTCTTT
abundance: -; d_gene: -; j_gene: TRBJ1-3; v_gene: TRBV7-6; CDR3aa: CASRSTGFGGNTIYF; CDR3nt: TGTGCCAGCAGGTCTACAGGGTTTGGTGGAAACACCATATATTTT
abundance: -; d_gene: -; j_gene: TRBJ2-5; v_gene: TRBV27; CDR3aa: CASSLSMGSGMGETQYF; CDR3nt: TGTGCCAGCAGTTTATCGATGGGTTCAGGGATGGGGGAGACCCAGTACTTC
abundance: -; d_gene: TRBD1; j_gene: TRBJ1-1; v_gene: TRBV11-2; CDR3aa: CASSSPDRGTEAFF; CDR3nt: TGTGCCAGCAGCTCGCCCGACAGGGGAACTGAAGCTTTCTTT
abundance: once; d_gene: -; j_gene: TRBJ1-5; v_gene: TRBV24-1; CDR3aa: CAAGGAGQPQHF; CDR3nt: TGTGCCGCCGGGGGGGCCGGGCAGCCCCAGCATTTT
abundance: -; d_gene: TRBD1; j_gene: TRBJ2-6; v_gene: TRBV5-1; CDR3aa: CASSWDSSGANVLTF; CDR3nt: TGCGCCAGCAGCTGGGACAGTTCTGGGGCCAACGTCCTGACTTTC
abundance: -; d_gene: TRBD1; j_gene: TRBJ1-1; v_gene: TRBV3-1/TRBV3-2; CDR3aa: CASSRSQGAQTEAFF; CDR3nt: TGTGCCAGCAGCCGTTCACAGGGGGCGCAGACTGAAGCTTTCTTT
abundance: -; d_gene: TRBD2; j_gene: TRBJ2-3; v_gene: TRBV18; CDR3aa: CASSPTGLAGATDTQYF; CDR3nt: TGTGCCAGCTCACCAACGGGACTAGCGGGAGCCACAGATACGCAGTATTTT
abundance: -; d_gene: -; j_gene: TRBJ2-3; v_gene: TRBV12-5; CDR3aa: CASGFGQIQALGTDTQYF; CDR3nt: TGTGCTAGTGGTTTCGGCCAAATACAGGCCTTAGGCACAGATACGCAGTATTTT
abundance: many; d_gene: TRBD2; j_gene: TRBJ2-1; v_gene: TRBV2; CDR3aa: CASSEWASGTSYNEQFF; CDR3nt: TGTGCCAGCAGTGAATGGGCTAGCGGGACCTCCTACAATGAGCAGTTCTTC
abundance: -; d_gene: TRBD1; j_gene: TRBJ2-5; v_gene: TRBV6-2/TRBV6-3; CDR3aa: CASSYAGTGGVETQYF; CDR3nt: TGTGCCAGCAGTTACGCCGGGACAGGGGGGGTGGAGACCCAGTACTTC
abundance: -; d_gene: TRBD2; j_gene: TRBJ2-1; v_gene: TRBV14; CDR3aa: CASSHGGRIYNEQFF; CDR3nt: TGTGCCAGCAGCCATGGCGGGAGGATATACAATGAGCAGTTCTTC
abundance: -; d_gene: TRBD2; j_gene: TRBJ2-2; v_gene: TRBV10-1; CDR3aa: CASSAGRLAGENDTGELFF; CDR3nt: TGCGCCAGCAGTGCGGGAAGGCTAGCGGGAGAGAATGACACCGGGGAGCTGTTTTTT
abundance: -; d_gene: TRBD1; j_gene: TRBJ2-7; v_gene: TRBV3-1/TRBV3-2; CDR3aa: CASRSEPGGAKGEQYF; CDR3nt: TGTGCCAGCAGGTCCGAGCCAGGGGGCGCGAAGGGCGAGCAGTACTTC
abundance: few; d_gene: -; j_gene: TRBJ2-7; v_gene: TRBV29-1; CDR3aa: CSVEADFYEQYF; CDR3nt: TGCAGCGTTGAAGCGGACTTCTACGAGCAGTACTTC
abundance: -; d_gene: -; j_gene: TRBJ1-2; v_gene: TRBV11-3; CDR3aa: CASSLGDTGSGGYTF; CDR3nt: TGTGCCAGCAGCTTAGGCGACACAGGGTCCGGTGGCTACACCTTC
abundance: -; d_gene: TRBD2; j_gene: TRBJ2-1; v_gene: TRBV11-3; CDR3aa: CASRKLAGNNEQFF; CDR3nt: TGTGCCAGCCGGAAGCTAGCGGGGAACAATGAGCAGTTCTTC
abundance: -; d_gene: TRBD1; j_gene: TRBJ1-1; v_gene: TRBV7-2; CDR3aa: CASSPTGASRAFF; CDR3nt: TGTGCCAGCAGCCCAACAGGGGCCTCTCGAGCTTTCTTT
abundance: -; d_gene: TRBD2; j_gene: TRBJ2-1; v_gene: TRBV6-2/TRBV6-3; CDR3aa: CASSNPTSDSYNEQFF; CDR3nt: TGTGCCAGCAGTAACCCGACTAGCGACTCCTACAATGAGCAGTTCTTC
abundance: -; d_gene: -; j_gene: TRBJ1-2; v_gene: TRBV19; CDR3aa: CASSAQGYGYTF; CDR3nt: TGTGCCAGTAGTGCACAGGGCTATGGCTACACCTTC
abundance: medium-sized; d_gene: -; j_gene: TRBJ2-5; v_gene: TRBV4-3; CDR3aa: CASSQDMRQGGETQYF; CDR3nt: TGCGCCAGCAGCCAAGATATGCGGCAGGGTGGAGAGACCCAGTACTTC
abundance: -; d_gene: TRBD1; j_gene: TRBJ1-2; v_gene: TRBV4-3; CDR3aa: CASSQDTGGNYGYTF; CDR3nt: TGCGCCAGCAGCCAAGATACAGGGGGTAACTATGGCTACACCTTC
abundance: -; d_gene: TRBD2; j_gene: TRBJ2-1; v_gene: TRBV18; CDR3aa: CASSPPGLAGGEQFF; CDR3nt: TGTGCCAGCTCACCCCCGGGACTAGCGGGAGGCGAGCAGTTCTTC
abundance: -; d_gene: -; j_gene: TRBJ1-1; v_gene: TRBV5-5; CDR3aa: CASSSQAQNTEAFF; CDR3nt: TGTGCCAGCAGCTCACAGGCTCAGAACACTGAAGCTTTCTTT
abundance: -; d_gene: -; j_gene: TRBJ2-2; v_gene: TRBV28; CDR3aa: CASTRNPPRAGELFF; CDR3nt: TGTGCCAGCACCCGAAATCCACCCAGGGCCGGGGAGCTGTTTTTT
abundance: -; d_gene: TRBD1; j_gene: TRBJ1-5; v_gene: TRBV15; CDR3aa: CATSTRTGDLQPQHF; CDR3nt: TGTGCCACCAGCACCAGGACAGGGGATTTGCAGCCCCAGCATTTT
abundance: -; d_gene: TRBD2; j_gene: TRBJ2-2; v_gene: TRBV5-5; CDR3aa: CASSLGLASGELFF; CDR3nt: TGTGCCAGCAGCTTGGGACTAGCGAGCGGGGAGCTGTTTTTT
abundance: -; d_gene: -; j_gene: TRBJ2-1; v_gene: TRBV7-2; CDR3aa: CASSLRSSTYNEQFF; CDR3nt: TGTGCCAGCAGCTTAAGGTCTAGCACCTACAATGAGCAGTTCTTC
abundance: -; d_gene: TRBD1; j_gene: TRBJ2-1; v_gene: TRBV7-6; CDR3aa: CASSRAPGQGSGEQFF; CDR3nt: TGTGCCAGCAGCCGCGCCCCGGGACAGGGTTCTGGTGAGCAGTTCTTC
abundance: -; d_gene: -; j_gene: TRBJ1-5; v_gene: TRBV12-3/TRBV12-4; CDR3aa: CASTWGHNQPQHF; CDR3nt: TGTGCCAGCACCTGGGGACACAATCAGCCCCAGCATTTT
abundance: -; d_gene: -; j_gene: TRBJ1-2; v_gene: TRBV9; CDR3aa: CASSPRTGNYGYTF; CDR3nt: TGTGCCAGCAGCCCGCGAACAGGGAACTATGGCTACACCTTC
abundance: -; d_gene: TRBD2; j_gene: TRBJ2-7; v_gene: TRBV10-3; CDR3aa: CAISESTSDLYEQYF; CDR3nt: TGTGCCATCAGTGAGTCCACTAGCGATCTCTACGAGCAGTACTTC
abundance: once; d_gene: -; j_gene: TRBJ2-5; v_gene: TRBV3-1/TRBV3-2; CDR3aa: CASSSDGWETQYF; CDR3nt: TGTGCCAGCAGCAGCGACGGGTGGGAGACCCAGTACTTC
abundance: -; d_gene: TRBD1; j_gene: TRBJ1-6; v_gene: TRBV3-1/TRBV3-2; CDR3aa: CASSQKGASGSPLHF; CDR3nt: TGTGCCAGCAGCCAAAAGGGGGCTTCGGGGTCACCCCTCCACTTT
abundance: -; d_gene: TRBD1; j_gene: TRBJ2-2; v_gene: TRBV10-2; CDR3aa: CASSPTGTGGELFF; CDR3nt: TGCGCCAGCAGTCCGACAGGGACGGGCGGGGAGCTGTTTTTT
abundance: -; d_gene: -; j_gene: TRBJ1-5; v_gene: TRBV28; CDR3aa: CASRVGFSNQPQHF; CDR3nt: TGTGCCAGCAGAGTCGGGTTCAGCAATCAGCCCCAGCATTTT
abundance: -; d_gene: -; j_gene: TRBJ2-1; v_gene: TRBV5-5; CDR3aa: CASSRGGTSDQQFF; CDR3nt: TGTGCCAGCAGCAGGGGGGGGACTTCGGATCAGCAGTTCTTC